This T cell receptor (beta chain) was captured in a study of OX40 agonist ivuxolimab in advanced cancers. Looking at the study overall: The patients' treatment was ivuxolimab, an agonistic anti-OX40 (CD134) antibody.

Study-wide results and limits: Averaging showed that CD8+ T cells had more expanded clones than CD4+ did. CD4+ and CD8+ blood T cells expanded clonally by week 6 at 0.1 to 3.0 mg/kg. Specificity for antigen went undetermined in the expanded peripheral T cells.

This clone came up a few times. Its antigen is undetermined. Assay used: immunoSEQ multiplex PCR; TCRdb lists only in-frame clones, some missing. The table has approximately 60,000 clones, around 84% seen once; the top ten hold about 5%. CDR1 and CDR2 from the germline V gene are SGHKS and YYEKEE (reference sequence). The V gene lost 2 bases and the J gene lost 4 bases, with 12 bases spanning the gap. The CDR3 sequence is 14 residues long. The chain links TRBV5-5 to TRBJ1-2; no clear D gene. The TCR originated in an adult with an advanced solid tumor such as melanoma, head and neck, liver or kidney cancer. Sequencing used CD4+ or CD8+ T cells sorted from blood, obtained in a trial of the OX40 agonist ivuxolimab. The CDR3: CASSFGRVLYGYTF. CDR3 nucleotides: TGTGCCAGCAGCTTCGGTAGGGTGCTCTATGGCTACACCTTC.